The next 20 T cell receptor beta chains were all read from a single sample in a study of tumor-infiltrating lymphocytes in primary liver carcinoma. Bulk tissue was left unsorted, and RNA and DNA were co-extracted from 20-30 mg of it. A primer in the constant region served to generate TCR beta cDNA from 450 to 600 ng of total RNA. For TCR beta, libraries were produced by three nested multiplex PCR rounds using slightly modified ARM-PCR. The first two PCR rounds, roughly 10 cycles each, used TRBV1-TRBV30 forward primers and a C-beta reverse primer. TCRdb redid the calling of the multiplex PCR reads with MiXCR, one entry per CDR3 protein. The sample shows around 99,000 distinct CDR3 sequences, approximately 72% of them seen only once. Source material: tumor-adjacent normal liver tissue. The receptors stem from a man between 40 and 49 years old with primary liver carcinoma and hepatitis B virus infection.

This clonotype occurred many times. The V gene is TRBV12-3 or TRBV12-4, the J gene TRBJ2-1; perhaps TRBD1 as D (5 bases). The V end was cut by 6 bases, the J end by 5 bases, with 20 bases between. The length of the CDR3 is 16 residues. CDR3 amino acids: CASSRPDIRHDNEQFF. CDR3 coding DNA: TGTGCCAGCAGCCGACCGGACATTAGGCATGACAATGAGCAGTTCTTC.

With regard to this clonotype: A much bigger clone sits one base away, suggesting this may be a read error. The chain joins TRBV6-1 to TRBJ2-3, with a tentative D call TRBD1 (5 bases). The CDR3 spans 15 residues. The V gene's germline CDR1 is MNHNS and CDR2 SASEGT. Trimming removed 11 bases from V and 2 bases from J, with 20 bases in between. The CDR3 reads CAAFDYADTTDTQYF. The CDR3 region has the DNA TGTGCCGCGTTTGATTACGCGGACACCACAGATACGCAGTATTTT.

This clonotype is a singleton in its sample. The genes are TRBV2 and TRBJ2-7; unclear D gene. CDR1 is SNHLY, CDR2 FYNNEI, per germline. The CDR3 sequence is 12 residues long. The V gene lost 10 bases and the J gene lost 4 bases, with 14 bases spanning the gap. The CDR3 spells CANYVEEYEQYF. The CDR3 nucleotides read TGTGCCAACTATGTGGAAGAGTACGAGCAGTACTTC.

Comment on this clonotype: This could be a read error, since a much larger clone is one nucleotide away. The rearrangement uses TRBV5-6 and TRBJ2-5; 9 bases fit TRBD1. After removal of 3 bases from V and 5 bases from J, the junction contained 5 bases not matched to a gene. The CDR3 consists of 14 residues. In germline, CDR1 is SGHDT, CDR2 YYEEEE. CDR3 region: CASSWGQGHETQYF. The CDR3 DNA follows: TGTGCCAGCAGCTGGGGACAGGGCCACGAGACCCAGTACTTC.

This clonotype appeared once. One junction end disagrees with the germline gene, perhaps due to a read error. The chain carries TRBV11-2 and TRBJ1-2; D is unresolved. This CDR3 is 15 amino acids long. From germline, CDR1 is SGHAT and CDR2 FQNNGV. In nucleotides, the CDR3 is TGTGTCAGCAGCTTAGAGGCAGCCGAAAACTATGGCTACATCTTC. Translating it yields CVSSLEAAENYGYIF.

The sample holds many counts of this clonotype. The chain employs TRBV6-6 and TRBJ2-7; TRBD1 matches 8 bases. With V trimmed by 0 bases and J by 4 bases, 2 bases remained unmatched. The V gene's germline CDR1 is MNHNY and CDR2 SVGAGI (reference sequence). CDR3 length: 14 residues. DNA of the CDR3: TGTGCCAGCAGTTACTCGGACAGGGATTACGAGCAGTACTTC. Translated: CASSYSDRDYEQYF.

This chain links TRBV11-2 with TRBJ2-1; 16 bases are a match to TRBD2. Trimming cost V 1 base and J 6 bases; bases outside gene matches: 6. The germline V gene encodes CDR1 SGHAT and CDR2 FQNNGV. The CDR3 is 18 amino acids. This CDR3 is CASSLGGLAGGTCNEQFF. The CDR3 nucleotides are TGTGCCAGCAGCTTAGGGGGACTAGCGGGAGGGACCTGCAATGAGCAGTTCTTC. The full variable domain, rest sourced from reference TRBV11-2 and TRBJ2-1, is EAGVAQSPRYKIIEKRQSVAFWCNPISGHATLYWYQQILGQGPKLLIQFQNNGVVDDSQLPKDRFSAERLKGVDSTLKIQPAKLEDSAVYLCASSLGGLAGGTCNEQFFGPGTRLTVL.

The count of this clonotype is one. A read error may account for a junction end that differs from germline. J is TRBJ1-1 and V is TRBV11-2; maybe TRBD1 (5 bases). Germline CDR1 SGHAT, CDR2 FQNNGV. This CDR3 has 12 residues. This chain's CDR3 is CASSSGYTETFF. DNA for the CDR3: TGTGCCAGTAGCTCAGGGTACACTGAAACTTTCTTT.

Comment on this clonotype: One end of the junction fails to match germline, which may point to a read error. The chain joins TRBV6-2 or TRBV6-3 to TRBJ2-1, with 8 bases aligning to TRBD1. Germline V gives CDR1 MNHEY, CDR2 SVGEGT. The CDR3 is 16 residues long. The chain's CDR3 is CAGSPIQGVIVNEQFF. In nucleotides, the CDR3 is TGTGCCGGCAGTCCCATACAGGGGGTCATTGTTAATGAGCAGTTCTTC.

The genes are TRBV19 and TRBJ1-6; no reliable D call. Germline V gives CDR1 LNHDA, CDR2 SQIVND (reference sequence). The CDR3 runs to 13 residues. V was shortened by 4 bases and J by 8 bases, with 9 bases between the two germline ends. The CDR3 region is CASSSMGDSPLHF. CDR3 in DNA: TGTGCCAGTAGTAGTATGGGCGATTCACCCCTCCACTTT.

The V call is TRBV11-2, the J call TRBJ1-2; possible D gene TRBD1, 6 bases. Looked up from germline, CDR1 is SGHAT and CDR2 is FQNNGV. V lost 4 bases to trimming and J lost 10 bases, with 19 bases between them. The CDR3 is made up of 14 amino acids. This chain's CDR3 is CASSSRRGIDDYTF. CDR3 nucleotide sequence: TGTGCCAGCAGCTCCCGGAGGGGGATAGATGACTACACCTTC.

With regard to this clonotype: The junction departs from germline at one end; a sequencing error may be responsible. The V gene is TRBV6-1, the J gene TRBJ2-7, with D hard to call. This CDR3 is built from 12 residues. Germline CDR1 MNHNS, CDR2 SASEGT. CDR3 sequence reads: CASSEVAVERYF. The CDR3 nucleotides read TGTGCCAGCAGTGAAGTGGCGGTCGAGCGGTACTTC.

This clonotype was observed a single time. The CDR3 loop is CASSDDRFSSNQPQHF. CDR3 in DNA: TGTGCCAGCAGCGACGACAGGTTCTCTAGCAATCAGCCCCAGCATTTT. This chain joins TRBV2 and TRBJ1-5; possible D gene TRBD1, 6 bases. Trimming took 6 bases from V and 0 from J, leaving 15 bases between them. Germline CDR1 and CDR2: SNHLY and FYNNEI. The CDR3 loop spans 16 amino acids. Combining the CDR3 with reference TRBV2 and TRBJ1-5 gives the whole variable domain EPEVTQTPSHQVTQMGQEVILRCVPISNHLYFYWYRQILGQKVEFLVSFYNNEISEKSEIFDDQFSVERPDGSNFTLKIRSTKLEDSAMYFCASSDDRFSSNQPQHFGDGTRLSIL.

CDR3 sequence (DNA): TGTGCCAGCATCATAGGCGTGGGACATGAGCAGTTCTTC. Amino acid sequence: CASIIGVGHEQFF. The rearrangement uses TRBV11-2 and TRBJ2-1; D is possibly TRBD1 or TRBD2 (5 bases each). CDR1 is SGHAT, CDR2 FQNNGV, per germline. The CDR3 runs 13 residues. Deletions cut 7 bases from V and 8 bases from J, with 15 bases between.

Details on this clonotype: Germline and junction disagree at one end, which may indicate a read error. The rearrangement links TRBV11-2 to TRBJ2-2; tentative D call: TRBD2 (5 bases). The CDR3 runs to 15 residues. Germline CDR1 and CDR2: SGHAT and FQNNGV. CDR3 DNA: TGTGCCAGCAGCCCGGAGCGCCCGAACACCGGGGAGCTATTTTTT. The encoded protein is CASSPERPNTGELFF.

V is TRBV30 and J is TRBJ2-5, with a tentative D call TRBD1 (6 bases). The CDR3 runs 15 residues. V was clipped by 1 base and J by 2 bases, with 14 bases between them. The germline CDR1 and CDR2 sequences are GTSNPN and SVGIG (reference sequence). CDR3 sequence reads: CAWSALDRPQETQYF. The CDR3 DNA reads as TGTGCCTGGAGTGCACTAGACAGGCCACAAGAGACCCAGTACTTC.

About this clonotype itself: The CDR3 does not end in the conserved phenylalanine or tryptophan, so this is likely a read error. This chain's CDR3 is CSVVGGRLGTDMQYC. CDR3 DNA: TGCAGCGTTGTCGGAGGGAGATTAGGAACAGATATGCAGTATTGT. The chain employs TRBV29-1 and TRBJ2-3; D might be TRBD2 (6 bases). Germline CDR1 is SQVTM and CDR2 is ANQGSEA. The CDR3 runs to 15 residues.

In regard to this clonotype: One junction end does not reproduce the germline sequence, and a read error may be involved. The chain recombines TRBV29-1 with TRBJ2-5; perhaps D is TRBD1 or TRBD2 (5 bases each). Germline CDR1 is SQVTM and CDR2 is ANQGSEA. This CDR3 has 13 amino acids. The CDR3 loop reads CGVTGRFQGTQYF. In nucleotides, the CDR3 is TGCGGCGTCACGGGACGGTTCCAAGGGACCCAGTACTTC.

Concerning this clonotype: A much larger clone lies one base from this, so it may be a read error. The chain employs TRBV11-2 and TRBJ1-3, with a tentative D call TRBD1 (5 bases). CDR3 length: 15 residues. Per germline, CDR1 SGHAT and CDR2 FQNNGV. CDR3 nucleotides: TGTGCCAGCAGCCTCACAGGAGACTCTGGAAACACCATGTATTTT. Translating gives CASSLTGDSGNTMYF.

This clonotype was recorded once. One end of the junction fails to match germline, which may point to a read error. This chain joins TRBV6-1 and TRBJ2-7, with D hard to call. Germline values: CDR1 MNHNS, CDR2 SASEGT. The CDR3 has 13 residues. The CDR3 bases are TGTGCCAGCAGTAAACAGAGCTCCTGCGAGCAGTACTTC. Its translation: CASSKQSSCEQYF.